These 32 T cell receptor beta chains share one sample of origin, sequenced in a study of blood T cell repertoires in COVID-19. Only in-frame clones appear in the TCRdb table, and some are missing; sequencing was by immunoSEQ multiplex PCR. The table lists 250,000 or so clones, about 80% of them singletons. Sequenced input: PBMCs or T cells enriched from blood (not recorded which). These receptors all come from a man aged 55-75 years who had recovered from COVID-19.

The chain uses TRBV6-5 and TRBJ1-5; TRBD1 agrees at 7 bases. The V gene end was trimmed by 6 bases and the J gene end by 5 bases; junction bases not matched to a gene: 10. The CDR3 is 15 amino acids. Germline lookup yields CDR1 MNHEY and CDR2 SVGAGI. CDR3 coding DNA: TGTGCCAGCAGGCCCATCAGGGGGAGTGATCAGCCCCAGCATTTT. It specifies CASRPIRGSDQPQHF.

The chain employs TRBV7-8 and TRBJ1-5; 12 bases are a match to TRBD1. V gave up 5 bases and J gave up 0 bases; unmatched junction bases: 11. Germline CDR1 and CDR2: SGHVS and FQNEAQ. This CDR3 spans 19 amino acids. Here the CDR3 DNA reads TGTGCCAGCAGCAACGCCGGGACAGGGGGCGCGTATAGCAATCAGCCCCAGCATTTT. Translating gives CASSNAGTGGAYSNQPQHF.

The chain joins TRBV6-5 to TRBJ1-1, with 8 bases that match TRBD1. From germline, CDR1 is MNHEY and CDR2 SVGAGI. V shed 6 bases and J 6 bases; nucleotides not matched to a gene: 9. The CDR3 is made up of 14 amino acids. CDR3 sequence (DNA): TGTGCCAGCAGAAGGGGACAGGTCGGTTCTGAAGCTTTCTTT. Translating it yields CASRRGQVGSEAFF.

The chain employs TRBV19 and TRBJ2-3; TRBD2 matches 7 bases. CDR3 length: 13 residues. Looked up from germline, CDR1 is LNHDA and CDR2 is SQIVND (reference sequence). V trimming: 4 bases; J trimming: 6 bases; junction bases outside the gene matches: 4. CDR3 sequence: CASSREGTDTQYF. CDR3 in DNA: TGTGCCAGTAGTAGGGAGGGTACCGATACGCAGTATTTT.

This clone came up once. In nucleotides, the CDR3 is TGCGCCAGCAGCTTGGTACCAACAGGGGAAGGTGAGAACGAGCAGTACTTC. Its protein product is CASSLVPTGEGENEQYF. The V call is TRBV5-1, the J call TRBJ2-7; 7 nucleotides line up with TRBD1. In germline, CDR1 is SGHRS, CDR2 YFSETQ. The trim removed 0 bases at V and 5 bases at J, leaving 14 bases unmatched. The CDR3 sequence is 17 residues long.

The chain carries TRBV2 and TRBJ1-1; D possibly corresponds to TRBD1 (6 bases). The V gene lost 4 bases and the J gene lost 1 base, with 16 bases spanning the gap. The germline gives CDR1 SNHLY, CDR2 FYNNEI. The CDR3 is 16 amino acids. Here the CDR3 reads CASSGSGGQQNTEAFF. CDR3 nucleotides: TGTGCCAGCAGTGGCTCGGGCGGACAGCAGAACACTGAAGCTTTCTTT.

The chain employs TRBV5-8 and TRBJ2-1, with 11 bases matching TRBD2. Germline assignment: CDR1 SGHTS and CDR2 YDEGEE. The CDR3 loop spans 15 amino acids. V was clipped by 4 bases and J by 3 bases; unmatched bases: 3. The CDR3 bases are TGTGCCAGCAGCGGACTAGCGGGTGTCTACAATGAGCAGTTCTTC. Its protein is CASSGLAGVYNEQFF.

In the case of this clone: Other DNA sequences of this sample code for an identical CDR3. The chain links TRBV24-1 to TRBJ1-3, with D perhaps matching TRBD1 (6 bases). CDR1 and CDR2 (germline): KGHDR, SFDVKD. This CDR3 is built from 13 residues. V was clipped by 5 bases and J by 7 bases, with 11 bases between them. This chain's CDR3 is CATSASGGNTIYF. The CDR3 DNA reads TGTGCCACCAGTGCGTCGGGGGGCAACACCATATATTTT.

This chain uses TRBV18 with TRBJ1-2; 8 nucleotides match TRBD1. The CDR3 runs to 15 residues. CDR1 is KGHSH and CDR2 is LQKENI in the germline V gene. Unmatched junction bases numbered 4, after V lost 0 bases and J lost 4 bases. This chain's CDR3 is CASSPPDRGPYGYTF. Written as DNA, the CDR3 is TGTGCCAGCTCACCACCAGACAGGGGACCCTATGGCTACACCTTC. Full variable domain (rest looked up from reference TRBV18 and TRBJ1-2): NAGVMQNPRHLVRRRGQEARLRCSPMKGHSHVYWYRQLPEEGLKFMVYLQKENIIDESGMPKERFSAEFPKEGPSILRIQQVVRGDSAAYFCASSPPDRGPYGYTFGSGTRLTVV.

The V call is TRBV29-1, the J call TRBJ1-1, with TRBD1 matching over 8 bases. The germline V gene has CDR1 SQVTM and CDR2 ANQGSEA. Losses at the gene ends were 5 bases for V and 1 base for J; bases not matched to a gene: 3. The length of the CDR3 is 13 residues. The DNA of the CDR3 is TGCAGCGTTCGACAGGGGAGGAACACTGAAGCTTTCTTT. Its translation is CSVRQGRNTEAFF.

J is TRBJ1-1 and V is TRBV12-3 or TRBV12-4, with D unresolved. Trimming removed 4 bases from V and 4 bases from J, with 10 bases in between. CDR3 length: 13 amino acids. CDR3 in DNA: TGTGCCAGCAGTTCTAGTTTGAGCACTGAAGCTTTCTTT. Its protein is CASSSSLSTEAFF.

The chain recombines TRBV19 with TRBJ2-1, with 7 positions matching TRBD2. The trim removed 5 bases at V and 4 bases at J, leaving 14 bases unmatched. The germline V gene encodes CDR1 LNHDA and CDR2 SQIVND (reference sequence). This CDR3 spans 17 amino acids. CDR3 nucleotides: TGTGCCAGTAGTGCCCTCCGTGAACTAGCGCTATACAATGAGCAGTTCTTC. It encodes CASSALRELALYNEQFF.

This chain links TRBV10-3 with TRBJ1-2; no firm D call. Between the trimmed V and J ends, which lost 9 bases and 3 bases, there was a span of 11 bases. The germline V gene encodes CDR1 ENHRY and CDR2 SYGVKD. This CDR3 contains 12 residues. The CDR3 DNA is TGTGCCATTTCGGATCTAGACTATGGCTACACCTTC. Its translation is CAISDLDYGYTF.

CDR3 residues: CASSLRQGSYQPQHF. In nucleotides, the CDR3 is TGTGCCAGCAGTCTCCGACAGGGAAGTTATCAGCCCCAGCATTTT. This chain connects TRBV27 to TRBJ1-5, with 7 positions matching TRBD1. Germline CDR1 and CDR2: MNHEY and SMNVEV (reference sequence). J lost 5 bases, V lost 5 bases, and 9 bases had no gene match. This CDR3 comprises 15 residues.

The CDR3 nucleotides read TGTGCCAGCAGCTATACAGGGAACACAGATACGCAGTATTTT. Translated, it gives CASSYTGNTDTQYF. V and J are TRBV7-9 and TRBJ2-3, with D tentatively TRBD1 (6 bases). V lost 4 bases to trimming and J lost 2 bases, with 10 bases between them. Germline V gene sequence: CDR1 SEHNR, CDR2 FQNEAQ (reference sequence). There are 14 residues in the CDR3.

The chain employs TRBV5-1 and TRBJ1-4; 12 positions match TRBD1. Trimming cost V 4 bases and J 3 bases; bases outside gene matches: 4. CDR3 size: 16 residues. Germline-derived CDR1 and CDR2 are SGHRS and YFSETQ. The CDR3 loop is CASSLGQGAANEKLFF. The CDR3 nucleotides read TGCGCCAGCAGCCTGGGACAGGGGGCGGCTAATGAAAAACTGTTTTTT.

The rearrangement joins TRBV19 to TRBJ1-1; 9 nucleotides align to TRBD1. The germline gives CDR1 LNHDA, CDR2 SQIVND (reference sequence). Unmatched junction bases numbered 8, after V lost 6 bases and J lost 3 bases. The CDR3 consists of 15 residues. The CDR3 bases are TGTGCCAGTAGATCGAAACAGGGGGCGTACACTGAAGCTTTCTTT. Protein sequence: CASRSKQGAYTEAFF.

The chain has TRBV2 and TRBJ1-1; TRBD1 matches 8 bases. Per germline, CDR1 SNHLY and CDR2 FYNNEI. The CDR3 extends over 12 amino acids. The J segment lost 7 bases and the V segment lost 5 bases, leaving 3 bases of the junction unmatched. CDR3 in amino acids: CASSRTGYEAFF. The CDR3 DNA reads TGTGCCAGCAGTCGGACAGGGTATGAAGCTTTCTTT.

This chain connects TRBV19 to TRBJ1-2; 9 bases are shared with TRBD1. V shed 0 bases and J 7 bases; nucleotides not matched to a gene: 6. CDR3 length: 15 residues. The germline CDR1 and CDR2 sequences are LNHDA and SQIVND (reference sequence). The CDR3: CASSIDPGTGSGYTF. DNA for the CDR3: TGTGCCAGTAGTATAGATCCCGGGACAGGGTCTGGCTACACCTTC.

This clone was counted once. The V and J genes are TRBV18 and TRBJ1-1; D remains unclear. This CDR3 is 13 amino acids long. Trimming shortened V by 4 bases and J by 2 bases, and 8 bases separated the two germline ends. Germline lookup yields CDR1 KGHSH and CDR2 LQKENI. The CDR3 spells CASSQTLNTEAFF. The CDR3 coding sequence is TGTGCCAGCTCACAAACCCTAAACACTGAAGCTTTCTTT.

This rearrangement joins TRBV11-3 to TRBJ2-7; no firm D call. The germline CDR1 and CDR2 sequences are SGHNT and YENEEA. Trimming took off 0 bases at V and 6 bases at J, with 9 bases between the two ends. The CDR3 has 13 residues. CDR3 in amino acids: CASSLDLISEQYF. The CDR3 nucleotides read TGTGCCAGCAGCTTAGATCTAATTTCCGAGCAGTACTTC.

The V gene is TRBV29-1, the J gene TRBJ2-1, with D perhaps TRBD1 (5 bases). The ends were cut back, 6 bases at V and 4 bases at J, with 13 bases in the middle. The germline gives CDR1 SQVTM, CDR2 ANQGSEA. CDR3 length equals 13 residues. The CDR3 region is CSVRARDYNEQFF. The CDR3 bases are TGCAGCGTAAGAGCCAGGGATTACAATGAGCAGTTCTTC.

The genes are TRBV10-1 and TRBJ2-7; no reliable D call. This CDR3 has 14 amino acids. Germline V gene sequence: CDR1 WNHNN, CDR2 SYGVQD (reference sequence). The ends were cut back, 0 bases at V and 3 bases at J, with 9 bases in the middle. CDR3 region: CASSESRGGYEQYF. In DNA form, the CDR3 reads TGCGCCAGCAGTGAGTCGAGAGGCGGCTACGAGCAGTACTTC.

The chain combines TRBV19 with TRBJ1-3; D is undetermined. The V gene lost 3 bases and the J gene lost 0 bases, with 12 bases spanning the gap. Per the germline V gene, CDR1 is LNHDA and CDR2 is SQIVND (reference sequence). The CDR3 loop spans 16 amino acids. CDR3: CASSMWASVSGNTIYF. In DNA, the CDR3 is TGTGCCAGTAGTATGTGGGCTTCGGTCTCTGGAAACACCATATATTTT. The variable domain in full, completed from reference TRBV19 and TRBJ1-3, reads DGGITQSPKYLFRKEGQNVTLSCEQNLNHDAMYWYRQDPGQGLRLIYYSQIVNDFQKGDIAEGYSVSREKKESFPLTVTSAQKNPTAFYLCASSMWASVSGNTIYFGEGSWLTVV.

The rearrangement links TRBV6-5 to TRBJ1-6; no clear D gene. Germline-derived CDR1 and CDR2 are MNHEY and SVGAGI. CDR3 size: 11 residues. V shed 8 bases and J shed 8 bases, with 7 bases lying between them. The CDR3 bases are TGTGCCAGCCAGGATTATTCACCCCTCCACTTT. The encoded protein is CASQDYSPLHF.

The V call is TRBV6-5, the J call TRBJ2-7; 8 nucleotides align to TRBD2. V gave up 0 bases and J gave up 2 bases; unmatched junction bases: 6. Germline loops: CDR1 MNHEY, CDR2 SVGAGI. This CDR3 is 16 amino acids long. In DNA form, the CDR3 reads TGTGCCAGCAGTTACTCTGGGTCGGGGGGGGCCTACGAGCAGTACTTC. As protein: CASSYSGSGGAYEQYF.

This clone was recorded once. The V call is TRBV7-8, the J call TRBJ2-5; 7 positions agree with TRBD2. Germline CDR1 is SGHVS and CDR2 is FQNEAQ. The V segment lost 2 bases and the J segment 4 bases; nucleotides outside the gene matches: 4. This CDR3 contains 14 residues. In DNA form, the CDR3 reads TGTGCCAGCAGCTTAACGGGGGGAGCAGAGACCCAGTACTTC. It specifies CASSLTGGAETQYF.

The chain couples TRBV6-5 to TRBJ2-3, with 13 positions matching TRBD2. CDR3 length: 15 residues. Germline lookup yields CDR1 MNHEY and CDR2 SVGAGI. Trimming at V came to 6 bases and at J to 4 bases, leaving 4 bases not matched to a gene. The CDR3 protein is CASRLTSGGPDTQYF. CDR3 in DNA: TGTGCCAGCAGATTGACTAGCGGGGGGCCAGATACGCAGTATTTT.

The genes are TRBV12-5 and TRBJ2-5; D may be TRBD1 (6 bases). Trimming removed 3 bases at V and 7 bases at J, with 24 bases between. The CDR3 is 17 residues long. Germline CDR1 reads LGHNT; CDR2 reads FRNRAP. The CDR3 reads CASGLRVWTVPMGTQYF. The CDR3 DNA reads TGTGCTAGTGGTTTAAGAGTCTGGACAGTACCCATGGGGACCCAGTACTTC.

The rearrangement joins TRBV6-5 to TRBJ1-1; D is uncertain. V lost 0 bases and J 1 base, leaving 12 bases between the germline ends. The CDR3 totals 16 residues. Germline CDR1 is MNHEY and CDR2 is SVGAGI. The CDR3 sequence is CASSYSRERRNTEAFF. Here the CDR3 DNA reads TGTGCCAGCAGTTACTCGAGGGAGAGACGGAACACTGAAGCTTTCTTT.

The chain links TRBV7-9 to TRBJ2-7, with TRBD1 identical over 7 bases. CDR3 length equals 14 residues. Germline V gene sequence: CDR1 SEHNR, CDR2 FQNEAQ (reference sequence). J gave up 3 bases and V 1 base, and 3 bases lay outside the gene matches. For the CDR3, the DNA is TGTGCCAGCAGCTTAGGACAGGGTCTCTACGAGCAGTACTTC. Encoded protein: CASSLGQGLYEQYF.

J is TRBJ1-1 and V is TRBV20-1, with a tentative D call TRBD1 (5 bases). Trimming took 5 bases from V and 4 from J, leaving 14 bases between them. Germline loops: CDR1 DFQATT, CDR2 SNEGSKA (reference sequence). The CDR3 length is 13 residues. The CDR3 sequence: CSAGGGGPTEAFF. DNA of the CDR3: TGCAGTGCTGGTGGGGGAGGTCCCACTGAAGCTTTCTTT.